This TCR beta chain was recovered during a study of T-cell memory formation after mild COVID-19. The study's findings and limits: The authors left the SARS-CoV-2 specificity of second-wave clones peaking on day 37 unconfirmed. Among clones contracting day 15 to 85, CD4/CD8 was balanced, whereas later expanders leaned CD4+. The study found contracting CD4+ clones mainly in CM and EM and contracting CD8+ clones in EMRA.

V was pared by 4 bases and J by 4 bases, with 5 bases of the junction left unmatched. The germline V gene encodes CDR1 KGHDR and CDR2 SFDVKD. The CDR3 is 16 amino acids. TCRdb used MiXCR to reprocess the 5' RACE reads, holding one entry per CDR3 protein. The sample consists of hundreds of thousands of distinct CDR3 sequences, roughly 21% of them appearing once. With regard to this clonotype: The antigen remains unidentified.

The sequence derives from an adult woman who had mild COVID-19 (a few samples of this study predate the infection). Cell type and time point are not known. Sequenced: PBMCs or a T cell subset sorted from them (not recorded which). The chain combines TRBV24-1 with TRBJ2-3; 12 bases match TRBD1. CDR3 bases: TGTGCCACCAGTGACCCCGGGACAGGGGGCGCAGATACGCAGTATTTT. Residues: CATSDPGTGGADTQYF.